This is a list of T cell receptor beta chains from one sample in a study of T cells in Graves' hyperthyroidism and ophthalmopathy. In TCRdb, the multiplex PCR reads were re-called with MiXCR into one record per CDR3 protein. The data hold approximately 600,000 distinct CDR3 sequences, with roughly 20% observed a single time. The sequenced sample consisted of blood. The receptor source for this set is a man aged 25 to 40 with Graves' ophthalmopathy. Each CDR3 is given with its conserved first and last residue. Each record gives: V gene, D gene, clone size, J gene, CDR3 DNA, CDR3 protein. The D gene is left open where the match is weak. Rows may omit the clone size; those that give it use once, few, many or a size class.

TRBV7-2	-	-	TRBJ2-3	TGTGCCAGCAGCTCTACCATGGCGGGTACTGATACGCAGTATTTT	CASSSTMAGTDTQYF
TRBV28	-	many	TRBJ2-7	TGTGCCAGCAGCGGGAGTACCTACGAGCAGTACTTC	CASSGSTYEQYF
TRBV7-9	-	many	TRBJ1-1	TGTGCCAGCAGCCTGGGCTTCGTGGGTCTTAACACTGAAGCTTTCTTT	CASSLGFVGLNTEAFF
TRBV12-3/TRBV12-4	-	many	TRBJ1-1	TGTGCCAGCAGTCCCGACACGGCCGGGGCTTTCTTT	CASSPDTAGAFF
TRBV5-1	TRBD1	many	TRBJ2-1	TGCGCCAGCAGCTGGGACAGGGAGGGCACTGAGCAGTTCTTC	CASSWDREGTEQFF
TRBV7-2	-	-	TRBJ2-5	TGTGCCAGCACCCACCGCTGGGCAAAAGAAGAGACCCAGTACTTC	CASTHRWAKEETQYF
TRBV7-9	-	-	TRBJ2-7	TGTGCCAGCAGCTTAGAGGTTTCAAACGAGCAGTACTTC	CASSLEVSNEQYF
TRBV5-4	TRBD1	few	TRBJ2-7	TGTGCCAGCGGCCCGGACAGGGCGAGGACCTACGAGCAGTACTTC	CASGPDRARTYEQYF
TRBV19	-	few	TRBJ1-1	TGTGCCAGTAGTCCCAGGGAGACTATGAACACTGAAGCTTTCTTT	CASSPRETMNTEAFF
TRBV27	TRBD2	-	TRBJ2-3	TGTGCCAGCAGTTCCCTGGGCGGGAGTTCCGATACGCAGTATTTT	CASSSLGGSSDTQYF
TRBV5-5	-	-	TRBJ2-4	TGTGCCAGCAGCTTGAAGGGGTCTGTCGACATTCAGTACTTC	CASSLKGSVDIQYF
TRBV5-5	-	-	TRBJ2-1	TGTGCCAGCAGCCATCAGGCCACTATCACCTACAATGAGCAGTTCTTC	CASSHQATITYNEQFF
TRBV28	-	few	TRBJ1-4	TGTGCCAGTACAGGACAGAGTAATGAAAAACTGTTTTTT	CASTGQSNEKLFF
TRBV28	-	many	TRBJ2-7	TGTGCCAGCAAGCAGGGTGCGGGGTTAAGCTCCTACGAGCAGTACTTC	CASKQGAGLSSYEQYF
TRBV19	TRBD1	-	TRBJ1-2	TGTGCCAGTAGTATATCCGGGACAGGACTCTATGGCTACACCTTC	CASSISGTGLYGYTF
TRBV7-8	-	-	TRBJ2-7	TGTGCCAGCAGCCCCGGGACGTCGACTAGTCGGAGCTACGAGCAGTACTTC	CASSPGTSTSRSYEQYF